This T cell receptor (beta chain) comes out of a study of glioma-infiltrating T cells after dendritic cell vaccination. Study summary: Patients had newly diagnosed or recurrent glioblastoma and received dendritic cell vaccines. Three intradermal dendritic cell vaccine injections were given every two weeks. Study results and caveats: Estimated pretreatment TIL content predicted outcome after dendritic cell vaccination.

In this sample, this clone turned up a few times. Antigen: not known. The protocol was immunoSEQ multiplex PCR, while the TCRdb copy is restricted to in-frame clones and leaves out a portion. Here the sample spans 75,000 to 100,000 clones, about 79% being singletons. Germline values: CDR1 SGHNT, CDR2 YYREEE (reference sequence). CDR3 length: 13 amino acids. V lost 4 bases to trimming and J lost 10 bases, with 15 bases between them. The sample was blood, taken before dendritic cell vaccination. The rearrangement links TRBV5-4 to TRBJ2-1; D ambiguous. The TCR originated in a human donor with glioblastoma. The CDR3 reads CASSHPSENEQFF. Written as DNA, the CDR3 is TGTGCCAGCAGCCACCCTAGTGAAAACGAGCAGTTCTTC.